Listed below are T cell receptor beta chains from one sample, sequenced in a study of T cell responses to AZD1222 COVID-19 vaccine. Clones were sequenced by immunoSEQ multiplex PCR, and TCRdb holds only the in-frame ones, with some missing. Of about 150,000 clones in the sample, about 85% were seen once. This specimen was peripheral blood, taken after recovery from COVID-19. The source is an adult who had recovered from COVID-19. The CDR3 runs from the conserved cysteine through the conserved F or W. Fields, in order: D gene, J gene, V gene, clone size, CDR3 protein, CDR3 DNA. The D gene is left open where the match is weak. Clone size, where shown, is once, few, many, or a class for clones that have expanded.

D gene: TRBD1; J gene: TRBJ1-2; V gene: TRBV18; clone size: .; CDR3 protein: CASSPDRADYGYTF; CDR3 DNA: TGTGCCAGCTCACCAGACAGGGCGGACTATGGCTACACCTTC
D gene: TRBD1; J gene: TRBJ1-4; V gene: TRBV18; clone size: .; CDR3 protein: CASSLGQEPTNEKLFF; CDR3 DNA: TGTGCCAGCTCACTTGGACAGGAGCCAACTAATGAAAAACTGTTTTTT
D gene: .; J gene: TRBJ1-5; V gene: TRBV6-1; clone size: .; CDR3 protein: CASSEMVGWENQPQHF; CDR3 DNA: TGTGCCAGCAGTGAAATGGTGGGGTGGGAAAATCAGCCCCAGCATTTT
D gene: .; J gene: TRBJ2-7; V gene: TRBV28; clone size: .; CDR3 protein: CASSFSLRLGDTYEQYF; CDR3 DNA: TGTGCCAGCAGTTTTTCCCTGCGGCTAGGGGACACCTACGAGCAGTACTTC
D gene: TRBD1; J gene: TRBJ1-2; V gene: TRBV5-1; clone size: .; CDR3 protein: CASSSGQVKSGYTF; CDR3 DNA: TGCGCCAGCAGCTCCGGACAGGTGAAGTCTGGCTACACCTTC
D gene: .; J gene: TRBJ1-1; V gene: TRBV7-3; clone size: .; CDR3 protein: CASSLEVQSRAFF; CDR3 DNA: TGTGCCAGCAGCTTAGAGGTCCAAAGTCGAGCTTTCTTT
D gene: .; J gene: TRBJ2-7; V gene: TRBV28; clone size: .; CDR3 protein: CASSPPGDEQYF; CDR3 DNA: TGTGCCAGCAGTCCCCCCGGCGACGAGCAGTACTTC
D gene: TRBD2; J gene: TRBJ2-1; V gene: TRBV7-3; clone size: .; CDR3 protein: CASSLVSGSGEQFF; CDR3 DNA: TGTGCCAGCAGCTTAGTTAGCGGGAGCGGTGAGCAGTTCTTC
D gene: .; J gene: TRBJ1-1; V gene: TRBV5-1; clone size: .; CDR3 protein: CASSLIKRSKAFF; CDR3 DNA: TGCGCCAGCAGCTTGATTAAGCGTAGTAAAGCTTTCTTT
D gene: .; J gene: TRBJ1-5; V gene: TRBV4-2; clone size: .; CDR3 protein: CASSQTEIRNQPQHF; CDR3 DNA: TGTGCCAGCAGCCAAACGGAGATCCGAAATCAGCCCCAGCATTTT
D gene: TRBD1; J gene: TRBJ1-5; V gene: TRBV7-2; clone size: .; CDR3 protein: CASSTDRGKPQHF; CDR3 DNA: TGTGCCAGCTCCACCGACAGGGGTAAGCCCCAGCATTTT
D gene: .; J gene: TRBJ1-1; V gene: TRBV28; clone size: .; CDR3 protein: CASSPSGGRNTEAFF; CDR3 DNA: TGTGCCAGCAGTCCCTCGGGGGGGCGGAACACTGAAGCTTTCTTT
D gene: TRBD2; J gene: TRBJ2-3; V gene: TRBV5-1; clone size: .; CDR3 protein: CASREGLAGALDADTQYF; CDR3 DNA: TGCGCCAGCAGGGAAGGACTAGCGGGAGCCCTGGACGCAGATACGCAGTATTTT
D gene: .; J gene: TRBJ2-3; V gene: TRBV5-1; clone size: .; CDR3 protein: CASSLESGFTDTQYF; CDR3 DNA: TGCGCCAGCAGCTTGGAGTCGGGGTTCACAGATACGCAGTATTTT
D gene: TRBD1; J gene: TRBJ1-2; V gene: TRBV5-6; clone size: .; CDR3 protein: CASSWGQGNYGYTF; CDR3 DNA: TGTGCCAGCAGCTGGGGACAGGGGAACTATGGCTACACCTTC
D gene: .; J gene: TRBJ1-4; V gene: TRBV29-1; clone size: .; CDR3 protein: CSVAPRGGEETNEKLFF; CDR3 DNA: TGCAGCGTTGCCCCTCGGGGGGGGGAGGAAACTAATGAAAAACTGTTTTTT
D gene: TRBD1; J gene: TRBJ2-7; V gene: TRBV4-3; clone size: .; CDR3 protein: CASSRAGQGPTLQYF; CDR3 DNA: TGCGCCAGCAGCCGGGCGGGACAGGGGCCTACGTTGCAGTACTTC
D gene: .; J gene: TRBJ2-7; V gene: TRBV3-1/TRBV3-2; clone size: once; CDR3 protein: CASSQESRVQYF; CDR3 DNA: TGTGCCAGCAGCCAAGAATCCAGGGTACAGTACTTC
D gene: .; J gene: TRBJ1-2; V gene: TRBV6-5; clone size: .; CDR3 protein: CASSRRTTGSDGYTF; CDR3 DNA: TGTGCCAGCAGCCGGCGGACCACCGGGAGTGATGGCTACACCTTC
D gene: TRBD1; J gene: TRBJ2-5; V gene: TRBV5-1; clone size: .; CDR3 protein: CASARTGLYETQYF; CDR3 DNA: TGCGCCAGTGCAAGGACAGGGTTATACGAGACCCAGTACTTC
D gene: .; J gene: TRBJ1-3; V gene: TRBV9; clone size: .; CDR3 protein: CASAGASSGNTIYF; CDR3 DNA: TGTGCCAGCGCGGGAGCGAGCTCTGGAAACACCATATATTTT
D gene: .; J gene: TRBJ1-1; V gene: TRBV25-1; clone size: .; CDR3 protein: CASSAKGVTEAFF; CDR3 DNA: TGTGCCAGCAGTGCAAAAGGGGTGACTGAAGCTTTCTTT
D gene: .; J gene: TRBJ2-3; V gene: TRBV15; clone size: .; CDR3 protein: CATRGRPFTDTQYF; CDR3 DNA: TGTGCCACCCGGGGACGGCCGTTCACAGATACGCAGTATTTT
D gene: .; J gene: TRBJ2-5; V gene: TRBV6-2/TRBV6-3; clone size: once; CDR3 protein: CASSLRRGPQETQYF; CDR3 DNA: TGTGCCAGCAGTTTACGGCGGGGGCCCCAAGAGACCCAGTACTTC
D gene: TRBD1; J gene: TRBJ2-3; V gene: TRBV24-1; clone size: few; CDR3 protein: CATSSGTASTDTQYF; CDR3 DNA: TGTGCCACCAGCTCCGGGACAGCCAGCACAGATACGCAGTATTTT
D gene: .; J gene: TRBJ1-2; V gene: TRBV5-6; clone size: .; CDR3 protein: CASSLAGAPYGYTF; CDR3 DNA: TGTGCCAGCAGCTTGGCAGGGGCCCCCTATGGCTACACCTTC
D gene: TRBD1; J gene: TRBJ1-1; V gene: TRBV3-1/TRBV3-2; clone size: .; CDR3 protein: CASSSRGQRGFEAFF; CDR3 DNA: TGTGCCAGCAGCTCTCGGGGACAGCGGGGATTTGAAGCTTTCTTT
D gene: TRBD1; J gene: TRBJ1-5; V gene: TRBV2; clone size: .; CDR3 protein: CASSWDRENQPQHF; CDR3 DNA: TGTGCCAGCAGTTGGGACAGAGAGAATCAGCCCCAGCATTTT
D gene: .; J gene: TRBJ1-1; V gene: TRBV10-1; clone size: .; CDR3 protein: CASSEGWGVLDTEAFF; CDR3 DNA: TGCGCCAGCAGTGAGGGATGGGGGGTCTTGGACACTGAAGCTTTCTTT
D gene: TRBD2; J gene: TRBJ2-1; V gene: TRBV5-1; clone size: .; CDR3 protein: CASNLRAGGVNEQFF; CDR3 DNA: TGCGCCAGCAATTTGAGGGCGGGAGGGGTCAATGAGCAGTTCTTC
D gene: TRBD1; J gene: TRBJ2-5; V gene: TRBV19; clone size: .; CDR3 protein: CASREGQGRETQYF; CDR3 DNA: TGTGCCAGTAGGGAGGGACAGGGACGAGAGACCCAGTACTTC
D gene: .; J gene: TRBJ2-1; V gene: TRBV5-6; clone size: few; CDR3 protein: CASSFPLFDRNEQFF; CDR3 DNA: TGTGCCAGCAGCTTCCCCTTGTTTGACCGCAATGAGCAGTTCTTC
D gene: TRBD1; J gene: TRBJ1-6; V gene: TRBV27; clone size: few; CDR3 protein: CASWDSNSPLHF; CDR3 DNA: TGTGCCAGCTGGGACAGTAATTCACCCCTCCACTTT
D gene: TRBD1; J gene: TRBJ2-3; V gene: TRBV7-2; clone size: .; CDR3 protein: CASSLGGQGSTDTQYF; CDR3 DNA: TGTGCCAGCAGCTTAGGGGGACAGGGGAGCACAGATACGCAGTATTTT
D gene: .; J gene: TRBJ2-1; V gene: TRBV19; clone size: .; CDR3 protein: CASKLDTNEQFF; CDR3 DNA: TGTGCCAGTAAGTTGGACACCAATGAGCAGTTCTTC
D gene: .; J gene: TRBJ2-7; V gene: TRBV4-1; clone size: once; CDR3 protein: CASSQLGDRRPYEQYF; CDR3 DNA: TGCGCCAGCAGCCAGCTGGGGGACCGCCGACCCTACGAGCAGTACTTC
D gene: .; J gene: TRBJ1-1; V gene: TRBV7-2; clone size: .; CDR3 protein: CASSLASPGGKAFF; CDR3 DNA: TGTGCCAGCAGCTTAGCCTCCCCTGGCGGGAAGGCTTTCTTT
D gene: .; J gene: TRBJ2-1; V gene: TRBV4-1; clone size: few; CDR3 protein: CASSQDSGAGEQFF; CDR3 DNA: TGCGCCAGCAGCCAAGATTCCGGGGCGGGAGAGCAGTTCTTC
D gene: .; J gene: TRBJ2-2; V gene: TRBV3-1/TRBV3-2; clone size: .; CDR3 protein: CASSQDKVGTGPTGELFF; CDR3 DNA: TGTGCCAGCAGCCAAGATAAGGTGGGAACAGGGCCCACCGGGGAGCTGTTTTTT
D gene: .; J gene: TRBJ2-1; V gene: TRBV3-1/TRBV3-2; clone size: .; CDR3 protein: CASSQDETWTGPYNEQFF; CDR3 DNA: TGTGCCAGCAGCCAAGATGAGACATGGACGGGACCCTACAATGAGCAGTTCTTC
D gene: .; J gene: TRBJ2-7; V gene: TRBV27; clone size: .; CDR3 protein: CASSSPGYEQYF; CDR3 DNA: TGTGCCAGCAGTTCCCCAGGATACGAGCAGTACTTC
D gene: .; J gene: TRBJ2-3; V gene: TRBV19; clone size: .; CDR3 protein: CASSMNPQSTDTQYF; CDR3 DNA: TGTGCCAGTAGTATGAACCCACAGTCGACAGATACGCAGTATTTT
D gene: .; J gene: TRBJ1-3; V gene: TRBV2; clone size: .; CDR3 protein: CASRIESSGNTIYF; CDR3 DNA: TGTGCCAGCAGGATTGAGAGCTCTGGAAACACCATATATTTT
D gene: .; J gene: TRBJ2-5; V gene: TRBV7-2; clone size: .; CDR3 protein: CASSFGGETQYF; CDR3 DNA: TGTGCCAGCAGCTTTGGAGGAGAGACCCAGTACTTC
D gene: .; J gene: TRBJ2-3; V gene: TRBV2; clone size: .; CDR3 protein: CASSDWQGRGDTQYF; CDR3 DNA: TGTGCCAGCAGTGACTGGCAGGGGAGAGGAGATACGCAGTATTTT
D gene: .; J gene: TRBJ1-1; V gene: TRBV5-1; clone size: .; CDR3 protein: CASSWPGTEAFF; CDR3 DNA: TGCGCCAGCAGCTGGCCGGGGACTGAAGCTTTCTTT
D gene: .; J gene: TRBJ1-3; V gene: TRBV5-1; clone size: .; CDR3 protein: CASSPDGRSSGNTIYF; CDR3 DNA: TGCGCCAGCAGCCCGGATGGACGGAGCTCTGGAAACACCATATATTTT
D gene: .; J gene: TRBJ2-3; V gene: TRBV7-6; clone size: .; CDR3 protein: CASSLLGQTDTQYF; CDR3 DNA: TGTGCCAGCAGCTTACTCGGACAGACAGATACGCAGTATTTT
D gene: TRBD1; J gene: TRBJ1-2; V gene: TRBV4-1; clone size: few; CDR3 protein: CASSQPHRGNYGYTF; CDR3 DNA: TGCGCCAGCAGCCAACCGCACAGGGGAAACTATGGCTACACCTTC
D gene: .; J gene: TRBJ1-1; V gene: TRBV28; clone size: .; CDR3 protein: CASSSGNTEAFF; CDR3 DNA: TGTGCCAGCAGTTCCGGGAACACTGAAGCTTTCTTT
D gene: .; J gene: TRBJ1-1; V gene: TRBV4-2; clone size: once; CDR3 protein: CASSQGGQLNTEAFF; CDR3 DNA: TGTGCCAGCAGCCAGGGTGGACAGTTGAACACTGAAGCTTTCTTT
D gene: .; J gene: TRBJ2-7; V gene: TRBV19; clone size: .; CDR3 protein: CASRLGASYEQYF; CDR3 DNA: TGTGCCAGTCGACTAGGCGCCTCCTACGAGCAGTACTTC
D gene: TRBD1; J gene: TRBJ1-2; V gene: TRBV25-1; clone size: .; CDR3 protein: CASSPPGQGIFGDGYTF; CDR3 DNA: TGTGCCAGCAGTCCTCCGGGACAGGGGATTTTTGGGGATGGCTACACCTTC
D gene: .; J gene: TRBJ1-2; V gene: TRBV5-1; clone size: .; CDR3 protein: CASSFGRTYGYTF; CDR3 DNA: TGCGCCAGCAGCTTTGGACGGACGTATGGCTACACCTTC
D gene: TRBD1; J gene: TRBJ1-2; V gene: TRBV7-7; clone size: .; CDR3 protein: CASRTGATGNYGYTF; CDR3 DNA: TGTGCCAGCAGAACAGGGGCCACGGGAAACTATGGCTACACCTTC
D gene: .; J gene: TRBJ1-1; V gene: TRBV5-1; clone size: .; CDR3 protein: CASSWGINTEAFF; CDR3 DNA: TGCGCCAGCAGCTGGGGAATAAACACTGAAGCTTTCTTT
D gene: .; J gene: TRBJ2-1; V gene: TRBV28; clone size: .; CDR3 protein: CASRKFLQGLPIYNEQFF; CDR3 DNA: TGTGCCAGCAGGAAATTCTTACAAGGACTACCGATCTACAATGAGCAGTTCTTC
D gene: .; J gene: TRBJ2-3; V gene: TRBV10-3; clone size: .; CDR3 protein: CATGPSRTDTQYF; CDR3 DNA: TGTGCCACCGGCCCCTCTCGCACAGATACGCAGTATTTT